Listed here are 3 T cell receptor beta chains from one sample, sequenced in a study of T cell repertoires in cytomegalovirus infection (dated by TCRdb to between 2018 and 2021). Their antigens remain unidentified. The sequencer listed for this sample is Illumina HiSeq 1500. Through fastp at Q25 and MiXCR, TCRdb rebuilt clones from the public reads, retaining in-frame beta chains. Every entry covers one CDR3 protein and lists the most common genes and DNA from its rows. The sample data list roughly 45,000 distinct CDR3 sequences, and 20% to 25% of these were observed just once. The top ten clones comprise about 90% of the sample. The sample's treatment or condition, from its label and the paper: in vitro stimulation with specific CMV peptide epitopes to enrich CMV-specific T cells. The sequencing used CD8+ T cells from cultured PBMCs, collected from culture after CMV antigen stimulation. These receptor sequences come from a human donor in good health (CMV status not recorded). Some clones in this sample may be carry-over from other donors' samples.

This clonotype was detected ten times or more. The rearrangement links TRBV12-3 or TRBV12-4 to TRBJ1-4; no definite D call. CDR3 length: 11 residues. Trimming shortened V by 5 bases and J by 7 bases, and 5 bases separated the two germline ends. The CDR3 coding sequence is TGTGCCAGCAGTCCCAGTGAAAAACTGTTTTTT. Protein: CASSPSEKLFF.

A remark on this clonotype: With a much larger clone just one base away, this may be a read error. The rearrangement uses TRBV7-2 and TRBJ2-1, with D maybe TRBD2 (6 bases). Looked up from germline, CDR1 is SGHTA and CDR2 is FQGNSA. This CDR3 comprises 15 residues. The CDR3 loop reads CASSYDSGPYDEQFF. CDR3 coding DNA: TGTGCCAGCAGCTACGATAGCGGTCCCTACGATGAGCAGTTCTTC.

The rearrangement uses TRBV7-9 and TRBJ1-6; tentatively, D is TRBD1 (6 bases). This CDR3 contains 14 residues. The ends were cut back, 5 bases at V and 8 bases at J, with 13 bases in the middle. The V gene's germline CDR1 is SEHNR and CDR2 FQNEAQ (reference sequence). CDR3 DNA: TGTGCCAGCAGCCGGGAGGGGGGTTATTCACCCCTCCACTTT. The encoded protein is CASSREGGYSPLHF.